The clone carrying this T cell receptor (beta chain) was found once. Its antigen is still unknown. Trimming left V 4 bases short and J 4 bases short, with 12 bases between. CDR1 is SEHNR, CDR2 FQNEAQ, per germline (reference sequence). The CDR3 is 14 residues long. PCR used 60 Vbeta primers and 13 Jbeta primers. The assay was immunoSEQ multiplex PCR, and TCRdb's table has in-frame clones only and misses some. Among some 110,000 clones, roughly two thirds were seen once, and the ten largest hold 2% to 2.5%. The sample is drawn from a study of cytomegalovirus exposure and HLA in healthy donors. Whole-study results and caveats: Of the V segments, some could not be distinguished, including TRBV6-2 and TRBV6-3, and were excluded. There were fewer than 200 TCR beta chains listed as cytomegalovirus-associated. In an earlier analysis, about 87% or about 30%: the productive usage of most TCR beta V segments. Cytomegalovirus status was reportedly diagnosed by the classifier with high sensitivity and specificity.

Input material: PBMCs. J is TRBJ2-3 and V is TRBV7-9; perhaps TRBD2 as D (5 bases). The sequence was obtained from a woman aged 25 to 45 in good health and CMV-seronegative. For the CDR3, the DNA is TGTGCCAGCAGCTCCCGAGGCGGGTCAGATACGCAGTATTTT. Translating it yields CASSSRGGSDTQYF.